The next 10 T cell receptor beta chains were all read from a single sample in a study of OX40 agonist ivuxolimab in advanced cancers. Repertoires were generated with immunoSEQ multiplex PCR, while TCRdb's copy carries only in-frame clones and drops some. The table includes 50,000 to 65,000 clones, approximately 91% detected once. The sample in question was CD4+ or CD8+ T cells sorted from blood, obtained in a trial of the OX40 agonist ivuxolimab. Every receptor here comes from an adult with an advanced solid tumor such as melanoma, head and neck, liver or kidney cancer.

V and J are TRBV18 and TRBJ2-1, with D tentatively TRBD2 (6 bases). The CDR3 consists of 13 residues. Germline assignment: CDR1 KGHSH and CDR2 LQKENI. V was trimmed by 3 bases and J by 8 bases, leaving 11 bases between them. CDR3 nucleotides: TGTGCCAGCTCACCGCGACTAGAGGATGAGCAGTTCTTC. It translates to CASSPRLEDEQFF. The whole variable domain, remainder taken from reference TRBV18 and TRBJ2-1, is NAGVMQNPRHLVRRRGQEARLRCSPMKGHSHVYWYRQLPEEGLKFMVYLQKENIIDESGMPKERFSAEFPKEGPSILRIQQVVRGDSAAYFCASSPRLEDEQFFGPGTRLTVL.

A word on this clone: The same CDR3 is also encoded by other DNA sequences in this sample. The V call is TRBV5-4, the J call TRBJ2-7; the D gene could be TRBD1 or TRBD2 (5 bases each). The CDR3 contains 12 residues. Trimming removed 0 bases at V and 4 bases at J, with 5 bases between. Germline CDR1 reads SGHNT; CDR2 reads YYREEE (reference sequence). The CDR3 loop is CASSLGGYEQYF. Here the CDR3 DNA reads TGTGCCAGCAGCTTGGGGGGGTACGAGCAGTACTTC.

In this sample, this clone turned up once. The rearrangement joins TRBV30 to TRBJ2-5; TRBD1 aligns across 9 bases. Germline V gives CDR1 GTSNPN, CDR2 SVGIG (reference sequence). The length of the CDR3 is 14 residues. After removal of 2 bases from V and 5 bases from J, the junction contained 6 bases not matched to a gene. CDR3 nucleotides: TGTGCCTGGAGTCCACAGGGGGCTCGGGAGACCCAGTACTTC. This sequence encodes CAWSPQGARETQYF. The full variable domain, rest sourced from reference TRBV30 and TRBJ2-5, is SQTIHQWPATLVQPVGSPLSLECTVEGTSNPNLYWYRQAAGRGLQLLFYSVGIGQISSEVPQNLSASRPQDRQFILSSKKLLLSDSGFYLCAWSPQGARETQYFGPGTRLLVL.

The chain joins TRBV13 to TRBJ2-7, with TRBD2 identical over 10 bases. The CDR3 is 15 residues long. Trimming took 2 bases from V and 2 from J; bases not matched to a gene: 3. Germline loops: CDR1 PRHDT, CDR2 FYEKMQ (reference sequence). The CDR3 here is CASSLQLAGPYEQYF. CDR3 coding DNA: TGTGCCAGCAGCTTACAACTAGCGGGACCCTACGAGCAGTACTTC.

The chain carries TRBV30 and TRBJ1-6; the match to TRBD1 covers 9 bases. The CDR3 is 14 residues long. Trimming at V came to 1 base and at J to 8 bases, leaving 3 bases not matched to a gene. Germline V lookup: CDR1 GTSNPN, CDR2 SVGIG (reference sequence). DNA of the CDR3: TGTGCCTGGAGTGAACGGACAGGGGATTCACCCCTCCACTTT. This gives the protein CAWSERTGDSPLHF.

This chain links TRBV27 with TRBJ1-5; no clear D. Germline V gene sequence: CDR1 MNHEY, CDR2 SMNVEV (reference sequence). This CDR3 has 13 amino acids. The V end lost 2 bases, the J end lost 6 bases, and 8 bases lay between the germline ends. CDR3 region: CASSLGVSQPQHF. CDR3 sequence (DNA): TGTGCCAGCAGTTTAGGGGTGAGTCAGCCCCAGCATTTT.

The V gene is TRBV5-1, the J gene TRBJ2-2; tentatively, D is TRBD2 (5 bases). Looked up from germline, CDR1 is SGHRS and CDR2 is YFSETQ. CDR3 length: 20 amino acids. Trimming removed 2 bases at V and 5 bases at J, with 28 bases between. The DNA for the CDR3 is TGCGCCAGCAGCTTACACGACAAGACCGAAGAAGTCCCGGGAACCGGGGAGCTGTTTTTT. Its protein is CASSLHDKTEEVPGTGELFF.

This clone appeared a single time. The V and J genes are TRBV6-5 and TRBJ2-5; 9 bases are shared with TRBD1. The J call may be wrong; the DNA end is better matched by TRBJ2-7. The CDR3 loop spans 15 amino acids. Germline V gene sequence: CDR1 MNHEY, CDR2 SVGAGI. The CDR3 DNA reads TGTGCCAGCAGTTACGGGGGACAGGGTGAATACGAGCAGTACTTC. Amino acid sequence: CASSYGGQGEYEQYF.

The gene calls are TRBV29-1 and TRBJ1-1, with 11 bases that match TRBD1. The V segment lost 1 base and the J segment 4 bases; nucleotides outside the gene matches: 5. CDR1 SQVTM and CDR2 ANQGSEA come from the germline V gene. The CDR3 sequence is 15 residues long. The CDR3 is CSVEGGTGGRTEAFF. The CDR3 DNA reads TGCAGCGTTGAAGGGGGGACAGGGGGTCGCACTGAAGCTTTCTTT.

This clone has just a few counts. J is TRBJ1-1 and V is TRBV11-1; D is unclear. Between the trimmed V and J ends, which lost 2 bases and 3 bases, there was a span of 7 bases. The CDR3 length is 13 residues. Germline V lookup: CDR1 SGHAT, CDR2 FQDESV (reference sequence). CDR3 DNA sequence: TGTGCCAGCAGCTTAAGATGGGACACTGAAGCTTTCTTT. Translated: CASSLRWDTEAFF. Supplemented by reference TRBV11-1 and TRBJ1-1, the full variable domain reads EAEVAQSPRYKITEKSQAVAFWCDPISGHATLYWYRQILGQGPELLVQFQDESVVDDSQLPKDRFSAERLKGVDSTLKIQPAELGDSAMYLCASSLRWDTEAFFGQGTRLTVV.